The next 13 T cell receptor beta chains were all read from a single sample in a study of blood T cell repertoires in COVID-19 (dated by TCRdb to about 2020). Library preparation used the immunoSEQ multiplex PCR assay. TCRdb holds this immuneACCESS table with in-frame rearrangements only. Some clones are missing; in checked studies, unresolved V genes explain under half, and the rest has no known cause. Across this sample there are under 45,000 clones, with approximately 78% seen only once. The ten largest make up approximately 30% of the sample. Sequencing input: peripheral blood. The receptors stem from a man between 60 and 75 years old with acute or convalescent COVID-19.

The chain links TRBV18 to TRBJ2-3; 9 nucleotides line up with TRBD2. Germline loops: CDR1 KGHSH, CDR2 LQKENI. There are 15 residues in the CDR3. Trimming cost V 2 bases and J 4 bases; bases outside gene matches: 4. The CDR3 region has the DNA TGTGCCAGCTCACCATTGGGACTAGCTCCAGATACGCAGTATTTT. It codes for CASSPLGLAPDTQYF.

The V call is TRBV27, the J call TRBJ2-7; 9 nucleotides match TRBD1. V was clipped by 3 bases and J by 6 bases; unmatched bases: 6. Germline assignment: CDR1 MNHEY and CDR2 SMNVEV (reference sequence). The CDR3 has 14 residues. CDR3 nucleotides: TGTGCCAGCAGTTTCGGACAGGGGTTTGGCGAGCAGTACTTC. This encodes CASSFGQGFGEQYF.

This chain connects TRBV5-1 to TRBJ2-5; the D is unclear. Germline lookup yields CDR1 SGHRS and CDR2 YFSETQ. Trimming pared 0 bases from V and 1 base from J, leaving 4 bases between. The CDR3 length is 13 residues. CDR3 nucleotide sequence: TGCGCCAGCAGCTTGGGACTCCAAGAGACCCAGTACTTC. Translating gives CASSLGLQETQYF.

V and J are TRBV3-1 (or the pseudogene TRBV3-2) and TRBJ1-2; D is ambiguous. The CDR3 contains 13 residues. Germline CDR1 reads LGHDT; CDR2 reads YNNKEL (reference sequence). V was pared by 3 bases and J by 2 bases, with 7 bases between. The CDR3 DNA sequence: TGTGCCAGCAGCCAGATAAGCAACTATGGCTACACCTTC. Translation: CASSQISNYGYTF.

This clone was seen only once. The chain is built from TRBV7-2 and TRBJ1-3; no reliable D call. Trimming removed 6 bases at V and 2 bases at J, with 20 bases between. CDR3 length: 17 residues. Germline CDR1 and CDR2: SGHTA and FQGNSA. The CDR3 here is CASRWGGESWPGNTIYF. CDR3 in DNA: TGTGCCAGCAGGTGGGGTGGGGAGTCCTGGCCTGGAAACACCATATATTTT.

V is TRBV10-3 and J is TRBJ2-1; 10 nucleotides match TRBD2. Per germline, CDR1 ENHRY and CDR2 SYGVKD. The CDR3 is made up of 16 amino acids. The V segment lost 10 bases and the J segment 0 bases; nucleotides outside the gene matches: 9. CDR3 DNA sequence: TGTGCCACCCTACCCTCTAGCGGGAGCTCCTACAATGAGCAGTTCTTC. Amino acid sequence: CATLPSSGSSYNEQFF.

This clone was seen a single time. The chain carries TRBV15 and TRBJ1-6; D gene ambiguous. V gave up 3 bases and J gave up 9 bases, with 18 bases separating them. This CDR3 is built from 16 residues. Germline CDR1 LNHNV, CDR2 YYDKDF (reference sequence). CDR3: CATSSNAGYPFSPLHF. The CDR3 DNA sequence: TGTGCCACCAGCAGTAACGCCGGGTATCCCTTTTCACCCCTCCACTTT.

V usage is TRBV5-1 and J usage is TRBJ2-7, with unresolved D. This CDR3 spans 12 amino acids. V lost 2 bases, J lost 5 bases, and 8 bases lay in between. Germline CDR1 and CDR2: SGHRS and YFSETQ. CDR3 coding DNA: TGCGCCAGCAGCTTCACTCCGAACGAGCAGTACTTC. Its protein product is CASSFTPNEQYF.

The chain employs TRBV5-1 and TRBJ1-1, with a weak D call TRBD1 (5 bases). Germline CDR1 is SGHRS and CDR2 is YFSETQ. Trimming took off 4 bases at V and 4 bases at J, with 8 bases between the two ends. The CDR3 contains 12 residues. The CDR3 is CASSAGATEAFF. CDR3 sequence (DNA): TGCGCCAGCAGCGCTGGGGCCACTGAAGCTTTCTTT.

The chain recombines TRBV20-1 with TRBJ2-1; D is unclear. This CDR3 has 12 amino acids. Per the germline V gene, CDR1 is DFQATT and CDR2 is SNEGSKA (reference sequence). The V and J ends lost 3 bases and 8 bases respectively, with 11 bases between them. The CDR3 DNA is TGCAGTGCTAGTGCCAATCGGGATGAGCAGTTCTTC. Amino acid sequence: CSASANRDEQFF.

The V and J genes are TRBV19 and TRBJ1-2; D is unresolved. This CDR3 comprises 15 residues. Deletions cut 2 bases from V and 0 bases from J, with 10 bases between. The germline V gene encodes CDR1 LNHDA and CDR2 SQIVND (reference sequence). The CDR3 DNA follows: TGTGCCAGTAGTATACTGGGCAGCTCTAACTATGGCTACACCTTC. Protein sequence: CASSILGSSNYGYTF.

V usage is TRBV6-5 and J usage is TRBJ1-4; TRBD1 matches 8 bases. Germline lookup yields CDR1 MNHEY and CDR2 SVGAGI. This CDR3 has 14 residues. With V trimmed by 4 bases and J by 7 bases, 5 bases remained unmatched. Here the CDR3 DNA reads TGTGCCAGCAGTTCCAGGGGGCGTCGTGAAAAACTGTTTTTT. Protein product: CASSSRGRREKLFF.

CDR3 sequence reads: CSASHRKPDGYTF. As DNA, the CDR3 is TGCAGTGCTAGTCACAGGAAGCCTGATGGCTACACCTTC. The chain combines TRBV20-1 with TRBJ1-2; D possibly corresponds to TRBD1 (5 bases). V was trimmed by 3 bases and J by 6 bases, leaving 14 bases between them. The CDR3 has 13 residues. Germline V gene lookup returns CDR1 DFQATT and CDR2 SNEGSKA (reference sequence).